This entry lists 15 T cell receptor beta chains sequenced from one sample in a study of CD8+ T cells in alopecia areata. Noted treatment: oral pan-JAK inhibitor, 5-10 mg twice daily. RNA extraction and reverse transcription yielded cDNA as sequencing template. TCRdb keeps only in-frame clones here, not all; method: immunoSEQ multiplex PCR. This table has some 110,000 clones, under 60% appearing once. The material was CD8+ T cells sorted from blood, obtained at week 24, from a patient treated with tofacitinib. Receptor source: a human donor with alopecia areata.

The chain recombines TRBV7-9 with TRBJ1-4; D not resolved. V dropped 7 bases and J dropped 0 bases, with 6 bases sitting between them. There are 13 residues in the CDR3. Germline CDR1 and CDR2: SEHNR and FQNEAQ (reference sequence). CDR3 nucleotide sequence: TGTGCCAGCATCGGAACAACTAATGAAAAACTGTTTTTT. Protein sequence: CASIGTTNEKLFF.

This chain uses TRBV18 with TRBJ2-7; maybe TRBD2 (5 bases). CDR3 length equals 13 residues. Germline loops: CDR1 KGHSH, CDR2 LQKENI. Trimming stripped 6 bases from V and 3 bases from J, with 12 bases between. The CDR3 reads CASSLGGGYEQYF. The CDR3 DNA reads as TGTGCCAGCTCCCTCGGTGGAGGCTACGAGCAGTACTTC.

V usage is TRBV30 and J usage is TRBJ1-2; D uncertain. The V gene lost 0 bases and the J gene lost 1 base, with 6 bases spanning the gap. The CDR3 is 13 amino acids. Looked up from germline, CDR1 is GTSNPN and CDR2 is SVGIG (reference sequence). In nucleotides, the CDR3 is TGTGCCTGGAGTGTTGGGATTAACTATGGCTACACCTTC. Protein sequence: CAWSVGINYGYTF.

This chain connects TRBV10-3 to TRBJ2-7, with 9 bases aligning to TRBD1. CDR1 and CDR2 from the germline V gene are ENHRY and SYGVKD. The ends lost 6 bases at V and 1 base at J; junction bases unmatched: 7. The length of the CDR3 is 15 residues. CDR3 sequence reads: CAIRQPGQGSYEQYF. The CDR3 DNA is TGTGCCATCAGACAACCGGGACAGGGATCCTACGAGCAGTACTTC.

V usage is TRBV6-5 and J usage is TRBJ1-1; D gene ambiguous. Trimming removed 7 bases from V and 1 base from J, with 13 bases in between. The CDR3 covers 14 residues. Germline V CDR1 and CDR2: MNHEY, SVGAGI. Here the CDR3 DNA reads TGTGCCAGCACCCAACAAGAGGGGAACACTGAAGCTTTCTTT. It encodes CASTQQEGNTEAFF.

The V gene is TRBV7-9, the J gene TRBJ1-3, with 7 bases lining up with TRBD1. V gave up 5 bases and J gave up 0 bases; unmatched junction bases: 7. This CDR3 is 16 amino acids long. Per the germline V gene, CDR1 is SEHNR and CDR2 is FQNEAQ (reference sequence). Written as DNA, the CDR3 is TGTGCCAGCAGCCTCGGGACAGAGGGCTCTGGAAACACCATATATTTT. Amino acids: CASSLGTEGSGNTIYF.

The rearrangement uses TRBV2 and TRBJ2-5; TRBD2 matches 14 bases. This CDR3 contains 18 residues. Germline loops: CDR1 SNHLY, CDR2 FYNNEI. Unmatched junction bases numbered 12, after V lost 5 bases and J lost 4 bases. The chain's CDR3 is CASSQTSGGAGYRETQYF. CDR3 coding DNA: TGTGCCAGCAGTCAGACTAGCGGGGGGGCCGGATACCGAGAGACCCAGTACTTC.

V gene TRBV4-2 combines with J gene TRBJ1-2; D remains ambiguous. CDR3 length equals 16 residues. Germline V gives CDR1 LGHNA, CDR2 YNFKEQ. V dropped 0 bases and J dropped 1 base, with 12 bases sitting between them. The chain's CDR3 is CASSQDTYVDNYGYTF. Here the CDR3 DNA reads TGTGCCAGCAGCCAAGATACCTACGTGGATAACTATGGCTACACCTTC.

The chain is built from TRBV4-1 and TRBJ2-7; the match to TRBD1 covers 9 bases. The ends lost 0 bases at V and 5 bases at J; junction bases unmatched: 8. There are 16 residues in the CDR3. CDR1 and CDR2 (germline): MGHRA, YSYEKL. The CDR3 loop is CASSQDLGTGSDEQYF. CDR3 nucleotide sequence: TGCGCCAGCAGCCAAGATCTAGGGACAGGGAGCGACGAGCAGTACTTC.

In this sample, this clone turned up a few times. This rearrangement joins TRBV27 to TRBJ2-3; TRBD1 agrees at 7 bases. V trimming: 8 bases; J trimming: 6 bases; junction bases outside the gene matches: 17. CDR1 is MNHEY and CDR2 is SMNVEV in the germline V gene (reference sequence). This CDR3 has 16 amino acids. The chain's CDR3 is CASATRDSNSADTQYF. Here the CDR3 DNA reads TGTGCCAGCGCGACCCGGGACAGCAATTCGGCGGATACGCAGTATTTT.

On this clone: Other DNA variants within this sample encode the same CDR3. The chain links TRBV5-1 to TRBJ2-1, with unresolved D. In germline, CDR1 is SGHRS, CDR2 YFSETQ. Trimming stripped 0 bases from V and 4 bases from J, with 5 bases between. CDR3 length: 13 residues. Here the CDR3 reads CASSLDGYNEQFF. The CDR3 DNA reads TGCGCCAGCAGCTTGGACGGGTACAATGAGCAGTTCTTC.

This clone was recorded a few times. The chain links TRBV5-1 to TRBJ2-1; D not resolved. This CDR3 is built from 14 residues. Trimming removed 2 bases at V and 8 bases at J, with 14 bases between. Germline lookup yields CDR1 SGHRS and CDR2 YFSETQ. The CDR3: CASSLDQPLDEQFF. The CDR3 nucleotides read TGCGCCAGCAGCTTAGACCAACCTCTCGATGAGCAGTTCTTC.

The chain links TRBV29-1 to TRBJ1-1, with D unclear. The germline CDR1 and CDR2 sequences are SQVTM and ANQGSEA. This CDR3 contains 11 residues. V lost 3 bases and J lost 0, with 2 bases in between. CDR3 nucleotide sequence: TGCAGCGTTGATGTGAACACTGAAGCTTTCTTT. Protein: CSVDVNTEAFF.

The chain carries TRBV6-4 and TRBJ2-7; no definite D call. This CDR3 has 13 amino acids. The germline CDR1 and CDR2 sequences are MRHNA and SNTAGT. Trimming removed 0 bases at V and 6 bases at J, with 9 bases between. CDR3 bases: TGTGCCAGCAGTGACTCGCCGTCGGGCGAGCAGTACTTC. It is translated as CASSDSPSGEQYF.

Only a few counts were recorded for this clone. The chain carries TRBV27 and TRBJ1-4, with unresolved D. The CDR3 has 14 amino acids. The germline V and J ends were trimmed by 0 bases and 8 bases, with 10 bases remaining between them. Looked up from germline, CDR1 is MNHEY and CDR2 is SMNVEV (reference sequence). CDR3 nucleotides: TGTGCCAGCAGTTTATCAGGCAGTTACGAAAAACTGTTTTTT. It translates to CASSLSGSYEKLFF.